Listed below are T cell receptor beta chains from one sample, sequenced in a study of blood T cell repertoires in COVID-19. Produced via immunoSEQ multiplex PCR; TCRdb's table is partial and in-frame only. The top ten clones hold 13% of a sample with roughly 130,000 clones, 65% to 80% of them seen once. Material for sequencing was peripheral blood. Receptors originate from a man at least 80 years old with acute or convalescent COVID-19. The CDR3 runs from the conserved cysteine through the conserved F or W. D genes are given only for firm matches. Clone size appears in some rows only: once, few, many, or a class for an expanded clone.

j_gene | v_gene | d_gene | abundance | CDR3nt | CDR3aa
TRBJ2-7 | TRBV4-3 | TRBD1 | . | TGCGCCAGCAGCCAAGCCGTGGGACAGTTTTACGAGCAGTACTTC | CASSQAVGQFYEQYF
TRBJ1-2 | TRBV24-1 | . | . | TGTGCCACCGGGACTTCAGGGAACTATGGCTACACCTTC | CATGTSGNYGYTF
TRBJ1-2 | TRBV27 | TRBD1 | many | TGTGCCAGCAGTTTAACCCCCCGGACAGGGAACTATGGCTACACCTTC | CASSLTPRTGNYGYTF
TRBJ2-1 | TRBV7-9 | TRBD1 | . | TGTGCCAGCAGCTCCCGGGACAGGGGGGGCAATGAGCAGTTCTTC | CASSSRDRGGNEQFF
TRBJ2-7 | TRBV2 | . | few | TGTGCCAGCAGCGAGTCCCGGGACATCTACGAGCAGTACTTC | CASSESRDIYEQYF
TRBJ1-5 | TRBV7-2 | . | . | TGTGCCAGCAGCTTTGGGGGGAATCAGCCCCAGCATTTT | CASSFGGNQPQHF
TRBJ1-2 | TRBV6-5 | TRBD1 | . | TGTGCCAGCAGTCCAGGGACAGGGTATACAGGCTACACCTTC | CASSPGTGYTGYTF
TRBJ1-1 | TRBV5-1 | TRBD1 | . | TGCGCCAGCAGCTCGCCAGGTCCAGGGGGCCGAACTGAAGCTTTCTTT | CASSSPGPGGRTEAFF
TRBJ2-3 | TRBV10-3 | . | . | TGTGCCATCAGTGAGCCGACAAGGACGCAGTATTTT | CAISEPTRTQYF
TRBJ2-1 | TRBV6-6 | . | . | TGTGCCTCCCAGGACCGGGGTTCCTACAATGAGCAGTTCTTC | CASQDRGSYNEQFF